Below are 17 T cell receptor beta chains sequenced from a single sample in a study of blood T cell repertoires in COVID-19. Method: immunoSEQ multiplex PCR; TCRdb's copy keeps in-frame clones and lacks some. Among 100,000 or so clones listed, 80% to 90% were seen once. Sample: peripheral blood. Source of these receptors: a human donor in a cohort sampled during active COVID-19.

This clone was found once. The CDR3 loop is CASSLSLPGLTQYF. The CDR3 bases are TGTGCCAGCAGTTTGTCCCTCCCCGGACTTACGCAGTATTTT. This sequence joins TRBV27 and TRBJ2-3, with a tentative D call TRBD2 (5 bases). V lost 3 bases and J 8 bases, leaving 15 bases between the germline ends. This CDR3 has 14 amino acids. Per the germline V gene, CDR1 is MNHEY and CDR2 is SMNVEV (reference sequence).

The V gene is TRBV6-1, the J gene TRBJ1-2; no reliable D call. The germline V and J ends were trimmed by 1 base and 5 bases, with 8 bases remaining between them. This CDR3 is built from 13 residues. In germline, CDR1 is MNHNS, CDR2 SASEGT. This chain's CDR3 is CASSEGRLYGYTF. CDR3 bases: TGTGCCAGCAGTGAAGGTCGACTGTATGGCTACACCTTC.

This chain connects TRBV11-2 to TRBJ1-1, with a weak D call TRBD1 (5 bases). Germline V gene data show CDR1 as SGHAT and CDR2 as FQNNGV. The CDR3 spans 14 residues. Between the trimmed V and J ends, which lost 6 bases and 1 base, there was a span of 12 bases. CDR3 in amino acids: CASSPGAANTEAFF. CDR3 in DNA: TGTGCCAGCAGTCCTGGGGCAGCGAACACTGAAGCTTTCTTT.

This chain links TRBV6-5 with TRBJ2-3; D uncertain. The germline gives CDR1 MNHEY, CDR2 SVGAGI. CDR3 length: 12 amino acids. Trimming removed 5 bases at V and 5 bases at J, with 8 bases between. The CDR3 region has the DNA TGTGCCAGCAGTAGCGTAGGAGATACGCAGTATTTT. Its protein is CASSSVGDTQYF.

The rearrangement links TRBV7-3 to TRBJ2-1, with D tentatively TRBD2 (6 bases). The CDR3 has 18 residues. CDR1 is SGHTA and CDR2 is FQGTGA in the germline V gene. V was clipped by 4 bases and J by 3 bases, with 22 bases between them. CDR3 in amino acids: CASSSGSAGRRGYNEQFF. CDR3 nucleotides: TGTGCCAGCAGCTCCGGGTCGGCGGGACGACGGGGCTACAATGAGCAGTTCTTC.

The V and J genes are TRBV2 and TRBJ2-7, with D perhaps matching TRBD2 (5 bases). This CDR3 region has 14 residues. Germline V CDR1 and CDR2: SNHLY, FYNNEI. V was pared by 7 bases and J by 2 bases, with 15 bases between. Written as DNA, the CDR3 is TGTGCCAGCAACGGGAACGCCTTGACCTACGAGCAGTACTTC. As protein: CASNGNALTYEQYF.

The chain is built from TRBV6-5 and TRBJ2-7; maybe TRBD1 (6 bases). V was cut by 6 bases and J by 0 bases, with 12 bases left in between. The CDR3 loop spans 14 amino acids. Germline CDR1 is MNHEY and CDR2 is SVGAGI. The CDR3 bases are TGTGCCAGCAGCCAGGGGACCTTCTCCTACGAGCAGTACTTC. Its protein product is CASSQGTFSYEQYF.

This clone has just one count. The chain carries TRBV5-3 and TRBJ2-3; D uncertain. TRBV5-3 is sorted into the ORF group, with uncertain function. Trimming took 0 bases from V and 3 from J, leaving 8 bases between them. This CDR3 has 14 amino acids. The CDR3 sequence is CARSLAEETDTQYF. DNA for the CDR3: TGTGCCAGAAGCTTGGCCGAGGAGACAGATACGCAGTATTTT.

The chain carries TRBV28 and TRBJ2-3; 14 nucleotides align to TRBD2. With 8 bases clipped from V and 1 base from J, the junction kept 8 bases outside the gene matches. The CDR3 is 17 residues long. Per germline, CDR1 MDHEN and CDR2 SYDVKM. The CDR3 is CASGRTSGRTGTDTQYF. The CDR3 region has the DNA TGTGCCAGCGGGAGGACTAGCGGGAGGACGGGCACAGATACGCAGTATTTT.

This clone appeared a single time. The V and J genes are TRBV4-3 and TRBJ1-4, with unresolved D. The CDR3 runs to 16 residues. The germline V gene has CDR1 LGHNA and CDR2 YSLEER. Between the trimmed V and J ends, which lost 0 bases and 4 bases, there was a span of 12 bases. CDR3 loop: CASSQDWSSLNEKLFF. CDR3 nucleotides: TGCGCCAGCAGCCAAGATTGGTCCAGTCTTAATGAAAAACTGTTTTTT.

A few counts support this clone. The chain joins TRBV7-3 to TRBJ1-1; D call uncertain. The CDR3 contains 14 residues. Deletions cut 1 base from V and 5 bases from J, with 11 bases between. The V gene's germline CDR1 is SGHTA and CDR2 FQGTGA. The CDR3 DNA reads as TGTGCCAGCAGCTTAAACCCCCCGGGGACTGAAGCTTTCTTT. Translated: CASSLNPPGTEAFF.

This clone was counted only a few times. The CDR3 nucleotides read TGCGCCAGCAGCCAAGGAGGCAGGGACTTCTCCTACGAGCAGTACTTC. It is translated as CASSQGGRDFSYEQYF. V is TRBV4-1 and J is TRBJ2-7, with TRBD2 as a possible D gene (6 bases). The ends were cut back, 1 base at V and 0 bases at J, with 13 bases in the middle. The germline CDR1 and CDR2 sequences are MGHRA and YSYEKL. The CDR3 runs to 16 residues.

The CDR3 loop is CSVVGLAGLSYEQYF. The CDR3 nucleotides are TGCAGCGTTGTGGGACTAGCGGGTCTTTCCTACGAGCAGTACTTC. The rearrangement joins TRBV29-1 to TRBJ2-7, with 12 bases matching TRBD2. The germline V gene has CDR1 SQVTM and CDR2 ANQGSEA. V was pared by 4 bases and J by 1 base, with 5 bases of the junction left unmatched. The CDR3 extends over 15 amino acids.

The rearrangement uses TRBV4-2 and TRBJ2-5; tentatively, D is TRBD2 (7 bases). V lost 0 bases and J lost 1, with 12 bases in between. Germline CDR1 LGHNA, CDR2 YNFKEQ. The CDR3 consists of 16 residues. The CDR3 nucleotides are TGTGCCAGCAGCCAAGAAGGAGGGGGGGCCCAAGAGACCCAGTACTTC. Its translation: CASSQEGGGAQETQYF.

The V and J genes are TRBV28 and TRBJ1-5, with a weak D call TRBD1 (6 bases). This CDR3 has 15 residues. CDR1 and CDR2 from the germline V gene are MDHEN and SYDVKM. Trimming pared 4 bases from V and 3 bases from J, leaving 13 bases between. CDR3 sequence reads: CASSYLGQDNQPQHF. The CDR3, as DNA: TGTGCCAGCAGTTACTTGGGACAAGACAATCAGCCCCAGCATTTT.

V usage is TRBV7-2 and J usage is TRBJ2-1, with 8 bases fitting TRBD2. The CDR3 length is 14 residues. The J segment lost 5 bases and the V segment lost 3 bases, leaving 3 bases of the junction unmatched. Germline lookup yields CDR1 SGHTA and CDR2 FQGNSA. The CDR3 reads CASSFSGGHNEQFF. DNA of the CDR3: TGTGCCAGCAGCTTCAGCGGGGGACACAATGAGCAGTTCTTC.

The chain has TRBV7-9 and TRBJ2-1, with 10 bases that match TRBD2. CDR1 is SEHNR and CDR2 is FQNEAQ in the germline V gene (reference sequence). The CDR3 contains 16 residues. Trimming removed 0 bases from V and 7 bases from J; junction bases left unmatched: 6. CDR3 in DNA: TGTGCCAGCAGCTTAGCCCTAGCGGGAGAGGGTAATGAGCAGTTCTTC. Its translation: CASSLALAGEGNEQFF.